Following are 4 T cell receptor beta chains from one sample sequenced in a study of blood T cell repertoires in COVID-19. TCRdb's table, derived via immunoSEQ multiplex PCR, lists solely in-frame clones and lacks some. The sample includes around 34,000 clones, approximately 80% of them seen just once. Sequencing used peripheral blood. These receptors were collected from a woman aged 70-85 years with acute or convalescent COVID-19.

The chain uses TRBV10-3 and TRBJ2-3; TRBD1 aligns across 8 bases. The germline V gene has CDR1 ENHRY and CDR2 SYGVKD. V shed 9 bases, J shed 8 bases, and the junction held 13 bases outside the gene matches. The CDR3 runs 14 residues. CDR3 protein: CAIATGGALVTQYF. In nucleotides, the CDR3 is TGTGCCATTGCAACAGGGGGTGCGCTTGTTACGCAGTATTTT.

The V gene is TRBV7-6, the J gene TRBJ2-5; D perhaps matches TRBD1 (6 bases). This CDR3 spans 14 amino acids. Trimming pared 2 bases from V and 2 bases from J, leaving 9 bases between. Germline V CDR1 and CDR2: SGHVS, FNYEAQ. CDR3 DNA sequence: TGTGCCAGCAGCTTACAGGGGATGCAAGAGACCCAGTACTTC. It translates to CASSLQGMQETQYF.

V gene TRBV5-1 combines with J gene TRBJ2-3; 9 positions match TRBD2. The V and J ends lost 7 bases and 0 bases, in that order; junction bases with no gene match: 6. Germline V gene data show CDR1 as SGHRS and CDR2 as YFSETQ. The CDR3 length is 15 residues. The CDR3 spells CASLAGHTSTDTQYF. CDR3 coding DNA: TGCGCCAGCCTAGCGGGGCACACTAGCACAGATACGCAGTATTTT.

The gene calls are TRBV28 and TRBJ2-7; TRBD1 agrees at 9 bases. V gave up 6 bases and J gave up 6 bases; unmatched junction bases: 9. This CDR3 spans 14 amino acids. Germline V gene sequence: CDR1 MDHEN, CDR2 SYDVKM. The CDR3 DNA reads as TGTGCCAGCAGAGGTTTACAGGGGGCGTCCGAGCAGTACTTC. Amino acids: CASRGLQGASEQYF.